A selection of T cell receptor beta chains follows, all from one sample in a study of cytotoxic CD8 clonotypes in ibrutinib-treated CLL. Sequencing used immunoSEQ multiplex PCR; TCRdb keeps in-frame clones, though not all of them. The sample has under 300,000 clones; 65% to 85% are singletons. Sample: PBMCs, taken at disease progression, from a patient treated with ibrutinib. These receptors came from a human donor with chronic lymphocytic leukemia. Each CDR3 is given with its conserved first and last residue. Fields, in order: D gene, clone size, J gene, V gene, CDR3 DNA, CDR3 protein. A D gene is named only where the DNA matches it firmly. The listing skips clone size in some rows; elsewhere it reads once, few, many or a size class.

D: -
size: -
J: TRBJ2-5
V: TRBV5-1
DNA: TGCGCCAGCAGCTCCAGAGGGGGGTCGGGCCAAGAGACCCAGTACTTC
CDR3: CASSSRGGSGQETQYF

D: -
size: -
J: TRBJ2-7
V: TRBV2
DNA: TGTGCCAGCAGCGAACGCCCCGGGACTCGAATCCACGAGCAGTACTTC
CDR3: CASSERPGTRIHEQYF

D: TRBD1
size: -
J: TRBJ1-1
V: TRBV5-1
DNA: TGCGCCAGCAGCATCGGACAGGGGGCGACTGAAGCTTTCTTT
CDR3: CASSIGQGATEAFF

D: -
size: -
J: TRBJ2-5
V: TRBV7-9
DNA: TGTGCCAGCAGCTTAATGGCGGACGGAGGGACCCAGTACTTC
CDR3: CASSLMADGGTQYF

D: TRBD2
size: -
J: TRBJ2-1
V: TRBV28
DNA: TGTGCCAGCAGTAAACTAGCGAGGGCGTTCTTC
CDR3: CASSKLARAFF

D: -
size: -
J: TRBJ1-2
V: TRBV27
DNA: TGTGCCAGCAGCTCTCACGGGCCGCAAACGAATGGCTACACCTTC
CDR3: CASSSHGPQTNGYTF

D: -
size: -
J: TRBJ2-5
V: TRBV11-2
DNA: TGTGCCAGCAGCTTAGGTCCTACGGAGACCCAGTACTTC
CDR3: CASSLGPTETQYF

D: TRBD1
size: -
J: TRBJ1-1
V: TRBV5-1
DNA: TGCGCCAGCAGCTTCTCGACAGGGTGGGCTGAAGCTTTCTTT
CDR3: CASSFSTGWAEAFF

D: TRBD1
size: few
J: TRBJ1-2
V: TRBV5-6
DNA: TGTGCCAGCAGCTATAGACAGGGGGCGGATAACTATGGCTACACCTTC
CDR3: CASSYRQGADNYGYTF

D: TRBD1
size: -
J: TRBJ2-3
V: TRBV10-3
DNA: TGTGCCATCAGCGGACAGGGGATTGCAGATACGCAGTATTTT
CDR3: CAISGQGIADTQYF

D: -
size: -
J: TRBJ2-3
V: TRBV6-5
DNA: TGTGCCAGCAGTTACTCGAGTAGGGATACGCAGTATTTT
CDR3: CASSYSSRDTQYF

D: -
size: -
J: TRBJ1-2
V: TRBV13
DNA: TGTGCCAGCAGCTTAGGAAAGTGGTCCTATGGCTACACCTTC
CDR3: CASSLGKWSYGYTF

D: TRBD2
size: -
J: TRBJ2-3
V: TRBV4-1
DNA: TGCGCCAGCAGCCAAGTGCTAGCGGGCGATACGCAGTATTTT
CDR3: CASSQVLAGDTQYF

D: TRBD1
size: -
J: TRBJ2-1
V: TRBV19
DNA: TGTGCCAGTAGTATGGGACAGGGCCCTTACAATGAGCAGTTCTTC
CDR3: CASSMGQGPYNEQFF

D: TRBD2
size: -
J: TRBJ2-3
V: TRBV18
DNA: TGTGCCAGCTCGCCTAGCGGGCTTGACACAGATACGCAGTATTTT
CDR3: CASSPSGLDTDTQYF

D: TRBD2
size: -
J: TRBJ2-1
V: TRBV23-1
DNA: TGCGCCAGCAGTCGCGAGAGGACTAGCGGGACCTACAATGAGCAGTTCTTC
CDR3: CASSRERTSGTYNEQFF

D: -
size: -
J: TRBJ2-2
V: TRBV5-1
DNA: TGCGCCAGCAGCTTGGACAGCCTGAACACCGGGGAGCTGTTTTTT
CDR3: CASSLDSLNTGELFF

D: -
size: few
J: TRBJ1-2
V: TRBV9
DNA: TGTGCCAGCAGCGTAGGGTCGCTGTATGGCTACACCTTC
CDR3: CASSVGSLYGYTF

D: -
size: -
J: TRBJ2-7
V: TRBV7-9
DNA: TGTGCCAGCATAAATCCGGCGTCCTACGAGCAGTACTTC
CDR3: CASINPASYEQYF

D: TRBD2
size: -
J: TRBJ2-5
V: TRBV4-1
DNA: TGCGCCAGCAGCCCCCCGGGGCGGGGGGCTCCTATGTGGACCCAGTACTTC
CDR3: CASSPPGRGAPMWTQYF

D: TRBD1
size: -
J: TRBJ1-3
V: TRBV5-1
DNA: TGCGCCAGCAGCCTGGGACAGGGTAAAACTGGAAACACCATATATTTT
CDR3: CASSLGQGKTGNTIYF

D: -
size: -
J: TRBJ2-7
V: TRBV7-2
DNA: TGTGCCAGCAGTATATGGGAGGGGGCCTACGAGCAGTACTTC
CDR3: CASSIWEGAYEQYF

D: -
size: few
J: TRBJ2-7
V: TRBV6-5
DNA: TGTGCCAGCAGTTCCCTACGGCAAGGCTACGAGCAGTACTTC
CDR3: CASSSLRQGYEQYF

D: -
size: -
J: TRBJ2-1
V: TRBV15
DNA: TGTGCCACCAGCAGAGGGGCGTCTAGCGTAATAACCTACAATGAGCAGTTCTTC
CDR3: CATSRGASSVITYNEQFF

D: -
size: -
J: TRBJ2-7
V: TRBV6-5
DNA: TGTGCCAGCAGTTACTCAGCGGGTGAGCAGTACTTC
CDR3: CASSYSAGEQYF

D: -
size: -
J: TRBJ2-1
V: TRBV7-2
DNA: TGTGCCAGCAGCTTAGCCGCAGGAGCGATTTACAATGAGCAGTTCTTC
CDR3: CASSLAAGAIYNEQFF

D: -
size: -
J: TRBJ1-2
V: TRBV4-1
DNA: TGCGCCAGCAGCCAAGTTCTAGGGCTGGGTGGCTACACCTTC
CDR3: CASSQVLGLGGYTF

D: TRBD2
size: -
J: TRBJ2-1
V: TRBV18
DNA: TGTGCCAGCTCACTCTCCTCAGCCCGGGACTATTTATACAATGAGCAGTTCTTC
CDR3: CASSLSSARDYLYNEQFF

D: -
size: -
J: TRBJ2-3
V: TRBV19
DNA: TGTGCCAGTAGTACCATCACAGATACGCAGTATTTT
CDR3: CASSTITDTQYF

D: TRBD1
size: -
J: TRBJ1-2
V: TRBV7-2
DNA: TGTGCCAGCAGCCGACCGGGACAGGGTGGCTACACCTTC
CDR3: CASSRPGQGGYTF

D: TRBD1
size: -
J: TRBJ1-1
V: TRBV2
DNA: TGTGCCAGCATTAACACAGGGGGCCCTATGTCTGAAGCTTTCTTT
CDR3: CASINTGGPMSEAFF

D: TRBD1
size: -
J: TRBJ1-2
V: TRBV5-6
DNA: TGTGCCAGCAGCGGACGGACAGGGGGATGGAAGTATGGCTACACCTTC
CDR3: CASSGRTGGWKYGYTF

D: TRBD2
size: -
J: TRBJ2-2
V: TRBV9
DNA: TGTGCCAGCAGCGTAGTATCGAGCGGGAGCTCTTATACCGGGGAGCTGTTTTTT
CDR3: CASSVVSSGSSYTGELFF

D: -
size: -
J: TRBJ2-7
V: TRBV5-1
DNA: TGCGCCAGCAGCTTGCCCCCCCTCTACGAGCAGTACTTC
CDR3: CASSLPPLYEQYF

D: -
size: -
J: TRBJ2-1
V: TRBV19
DNA: TGTGCCAGTAGTATAGAGGGGTCTTTTTACAATGAGCAGTTCTTC
CDR3: CASSIEGSFYNEQFF

D: TRBD2
size: -
J: TRBJ2-1
V: TRBV5-1
DNA: TGCGCCAGCAGCCCCACTAGCGGGGTTGGGAATGAGCAGTTCTTC
CDR3: CASSPTSGVGNEQFF

D: TRBD1
size: -
J: TRBJ1-1
V: TRBV25-1
DNA: TGTGCCAGCAAGCAACAGGGGGCGCGGGAAGCTTTCTTT
CDR3: CASKQQGAREAFF

D: -
size: -
J: TRBJ1-2
V: TRBV5-4
DNA: TGTGCCAGCAGCATCACCGTGGGGCCTGGTGGCTACACCTTC
CDR3: CASSITVGPGGYTF

D: -
size: -
J: TRBJ2-7
V: TRBV4-1
DNA: TGCGCCAGCAGCCAAGGGTTCCGAACCTACGAGCAGTACTTC
CDR3: CASSQGFRTYEQYF

D: -
size: -
J: TRBJ2-3
V: TRBV4-1
DNA: TGCGCCAGCAGCCAAGATGAAATCGCAGGGAGGTCGTCTAGCACAGATACGCAGTATTTT
CDR3: CASSQDEIAGRSSSTDTQYF

D: TRBD2
size: -
J: TRBJ2-3
V: TRBV2
DNA: TGTGCCAGCAGTCTCACGCGGGGGAGCACAGATACGCAGTATTTT
CDR3: CASSLTRGSTDTQYF

D: TRBD1
size: -
J: TRBJ2-7
V: TRBV11-1
DNA: TGTGCCAGCAGCCCAGGGTGGGGCAGGGGGTACGAGCAGTACTTC
CDR3: CASSPGWGRGYEQYF

D: -
size: -
J: TRBJ2-2
V: TRBV28
DNA: TGTGCCAGCAGTCTCAACACCGGGGAGCTGTTTTTT
CDR3: CASSLNTGELFF

D: TRBD1
size: -
J: TRBJ2-3
V: TRBV19
DNA: TGTGCCAGTAGTCTCCGGACAGGGCGAACAGATACGCAGTATTTT
CDR3: CASSLRTGRTDTQYF

D: -
size: -
J: TRBJ1-2
V: TRBV11-2
DNA: TGTGCCAGCAGCCTCCACTATGGCTACACCTTC
CDR3: CASSLHYGYTF

D: -
size: -
J: TRBJ2-1
V: TRBV28
DNA: TGTGCCAGCAGGATGAGGTCGTCAGGGGACAATGAGCAGTTCTTC
CDR3: CASRMRSSGDNEQFF

D: TRBD2
size: -
J: TRBJ2-7
V: TRBV7-6
DNA: TGTGCCGGCAGCTTAGACGGGACTAGCGAGCAGTACTTC
CDR3: CAGSLDGTSEQYF

D: -
size: -
J: TRBJ1-4
V: TRBV2
DNA: TGTGCCAGCAGTGGCTTAGCAAATGAAAAACTGTTTTTT
CDR3: CASSGLANEKLFF

D: -
size: few
J: TRBJ1-5
V: TRBV15
DNA: TGTGCCACCAGGGGAAGCAATCAGCCCCAGCATTTT
CDR3: CATRGSNQPQHF